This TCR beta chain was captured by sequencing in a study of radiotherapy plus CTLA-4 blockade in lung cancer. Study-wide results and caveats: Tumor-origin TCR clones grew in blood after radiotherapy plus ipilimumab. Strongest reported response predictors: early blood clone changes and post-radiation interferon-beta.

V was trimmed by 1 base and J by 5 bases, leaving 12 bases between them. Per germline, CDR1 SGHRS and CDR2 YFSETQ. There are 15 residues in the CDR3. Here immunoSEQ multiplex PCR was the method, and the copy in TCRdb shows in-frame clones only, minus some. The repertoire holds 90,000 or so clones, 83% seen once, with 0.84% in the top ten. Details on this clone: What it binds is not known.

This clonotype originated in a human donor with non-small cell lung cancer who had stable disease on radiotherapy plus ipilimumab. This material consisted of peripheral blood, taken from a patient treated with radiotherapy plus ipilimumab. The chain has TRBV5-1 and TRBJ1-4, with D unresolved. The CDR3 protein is CASSLSSRLNEKLFF. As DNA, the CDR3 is TGCGCCAGCAGCTTGTCCTCCAGGCTAAATGAAAAACTGTTTTTT.